This entry lists 21 T cell receptor beta chains sequenced from one sample in a study of PD-1 blockade in classical Hodgkin lymphoma. Every patient was affected by relapse after autologous stem cell transplantation, while exposure to brentuximab vedotin was not uniform. Purification of CD4+ T cells from thawed PBMCs was achieved by magnetic negative selection. The table came from immunoSEQ multiplex PCR; TCRdb's copy has only in-frame clones and leaves some out. The data contain 10,000 to 15,000 clones, roughly 84% of them singletons. Sequenced material: CD4+ T cells from blood, taken at baseline. The receptors originated from a human donor with classical Hodgkin lymphoma.

The J gene is TRBJ1-1, the V gene TRBV2; TRBD1 agrees at 8 bases. The germline gives CDR1 SNHLY, CDR2 FYNNEI. V was pared by 2 bases and J by 4 bases, with 6 bases of the junction left unmatched. The CDR3 spans 15 residues. The CDR3 region is CASSEQGASSTEAFF. The CDR3 coding sequence is TGTGCCAGCAGTGAACAGGGGGCTTCTAGCACTGAAGCTTTCTTT.

The chain combines TRBV5-1 with TRBJ1-2; D unclear. The CDR3 length is 12 residues. V shed 0 bases and J shed 5 bases, with 5 bases lying between them. Looked up from germline, CDR1 is SGHRS and CDR2 is YFSETQ. DNA for the CDR3: TGCGCCAGCAGCTTGGATGGGTATGGCTACACCTTC. Amino acids: CASSLDGYGYTF.

This rearrangement joins TRBV4-3 to TRBJ2-7; TRBD1 is a possible D gene (5 bases). There are 15 residues in the CDR3. Deletions cut 1 base from V and 4 bases from J, with 14 bases between. Per germline, CDR1 LGHNA and CDR2 YSLEER. The CDR3 bases are TGCGCCAGCAGCCAAGGGTCAGGGCGTGGGTACGAGCAGTACTTC. Amino acids: CASSQGSGRGYEQYF.

This clone was recorded a few times. The J gene is TRBJ2-3, the V gene TRBV27; D gene ambiguous. Germline V gene sequence: CDR1 MNHEY, CDR2 SMNVEV (reference sequence). Trimming stripped 0 bases from V and 5 bases from J, with 3 bases between. The CDR3 loop spans 12 amino acids. The CDR3 protein is CASSLSGDTQYF. DNA for the CDR3: TGTGCCAGCAGTTTATCTGGAGATACGCAGTATTTT.

The rearrangement uses TRBV10-3 and TRBJ1-4; no clear D. The CDR3 loop spans 12 amino acids. In germline, CDR1 is ENHRY, CDR2 SYGVKD. V was clipped by 5 bases and J by 7 bases, with 8 bases between them. CDR3 protein: CAISRQGEKLFF. Written as DNA, the CDR3 is TGTGCCATCAGTCGACAAGGTGAAAAACTGTTTTTT.

V usage is TRBV7-9 and J usage is TRBJ1-4, with 7 positions matching TRBD1. CDR3 length: 14 residues. Germline V gene data show CDR1 as SEHNR and CDR2 as FQNEAQ (reference sequence). Losses at the gene ends were 1 base for V and 7 bases for J; bases not matched to a gene: 3. CDR3 amino acids: CASSLDRGGEKLFF. The CDR3 DNA is TGTGCCAGCAGCTTAGACAGGGGCGGTGAAAAACTGTTTTTT.

The genes are TRBV7-9 and TRBJ1-4, with 7 bases matching TRBD1. V shed 11 bases and J 8 bases; nucleotides not matched to a gene: 14. This CDR3 contains 14 residues. Germline V gene lookup returns CDR1 SEHNR and CDR2 FQNEAQ (reference sequence). Here the CDR3 DNA reads TGTGCCGTCAACTGGAGGGGGCGAGAAGAAAAACTGTTTTTT. This encodes CAVNWRGREEKLFF.

The V gene is TRBV7-8, the J gene TRBJ1-2, with D perhaps matching TRBD1 (5 bases). Germline values: CDR1 SGHVS, CDR2 FQNEAQ. Trimming left V 0 bases short and J 6 bases short, with 11 bases between. This CDR3 comprises 14 residues. In DNA, the CDR3 is TGTGCCAGCAGCTTAGCGGCAGGGCAGGATGGCTACACCTTC. Protein sequence: CASSLAAGQDGYTF.

This sequence joins TRBV5-1 and TRBJ2-5; possibly TRBD1 for D (5 bases). Germline loops: CDR1 SGHRS, CDR2 YFSETQ. The length of the CDR3 is 15 residues. V gave up 0 bases and J gave up 2 bases, with 11 bases separating them. The CDR3 spells CASSLGQLQQETQYF. As DNA, the CDR3 is TGCGCCAGCAGCTTGGGACAGCTACAACAAGAGACCCAGTACTTC. Complete variable domain (other parts from reference TRBV5-1 and TRBJ2-5): KAGVTQTPRYLIKTRGQQVTLSCSPISGHRSVSWYQQTPGQGLQFLFEYFSETQRNKGNFPGRFSGRQFSNSRSEMNVSTLELGDSALYLCASSLGQLQQETQYFGPGTRLLVL.

The CDR3 DNA is TGTGCCAGCATGGGGTTTCAAGAGACCCAGTACTTC. It specifies CASMGFQETQYF. The chain employs TRBV6-1 and TRBJ2-5, with D hard to call. The germline gives CDR1 MNHNS, CDR2 SASEGT. Trimming took 7 bases from V and 2 from J, leaving 8 bases between them. The CDR3 has 12 amino acids.

V usage is TRBV29-1 and J usage is TRBJ2-4; D is uncertain. This CDR3 has 15 residues. Trimming took 4 bases from V and 0 from J, leaving 13 bases between them. Germline-derived CDR1 and CDR2 are SQVTM and ANQGSEA. For the CDR3, the DNA is TGCAGCGTTGCAGACCCAACCCTAGCCAAAAACATTCAGTACTTC. Encoded protein: CSVADPTLAKNIQYF.

V and J are TRBV18 and TRBJ2-6; D remains unclear. V lost 3 bases to trimming and J lost 9 bases, with 3 bases between them. This CDR3 region has 11 residues. Germline loops: CDR1 KGHSH, CDR2 LQKENI. In DNA form, the CDR3 reads TGTGCCAGCTCACCGAACAACGTCCTGACTTTC. As protein: CASSPNNVLTF. Looking up the rest from reference TRBV18 and TRBJ2-6 gives the full variable domain: NAGVMQNPRHLVRRRGQEARLRCSPMKGHSHVYWYRQLPEEGLKFMVYLQKENIIDESGMPKERFSAEFPKEGPSILRIQQVVRGDSAAYFCASSPNNVLTFGAGSRLTVL.

V is TRBV19 and J is TRBJ1-3; D remains ambiguous. Germline lookup yields CDR1 LNHDA and CDR2 SQIVND (reference sequence). V was clipped by 5 bases and J by 0 bases, with 11 bases between them. This CDR3 is built from 15 residues. The CDR3 DNA follows: TGTGCCAGTAGTCCTGGACGGAGCTCTGGAAACACCATATATTTT. Its protein is CASSPGRSSGNTIYF.

The V call is TRBV5-1, the J call TRBJ1-4; TRBD1 matches at 7 bases. The CDR3 loop spans 16 amino acids. Trimming at V came to 4 bases and at J to 0 bases, leaving 6 bases not matched to a gene. Germline CDR1 is SGHRS and CDR2 is YFSETQ. CDR3 in DNA: TGCGCCAGCAGCAACCGGGACAGCACAACTAATGAAAAACTGTTTTTT. Amino acids: CASSNRDSTTNEKLFF.

The genes are TRBV7-3 and TRBJ1-3, with D hard to call. The CDR3 spans 16 residues. Germline values: CDR1 SGHTA, CDR2 FQGTGA. V lost 2 bases, J lost 0 bases, and 11 bases lay in between. The CDR3 region is CASSLGPLSSGNTIYF. As DNA, the CDR3 is TGTGCCAGCAGCTTAGGTCCGCTAAGCTCTGGAAACACCATATATTTT.

V usage is TRBV5-6 and J usage is TRBJ1-4, with 7 bases lining up with TRBD1. CDR3 length: 17 amino acids. Germline CDR1 SGHDT, CDR2 YYEEEE. Trimming took 2 bases from V and 3 from J; bases not matched to a gene: 10. CDR3 coding DNA: TGTGCCAGCAGCTTTTCCGACAGGGCTTCGGCTAATGAAAAACTGTTTTTT. It translates to CASSFSDRASANEKLFF.

This clone has only a few counts. This rearrangement joins TRBV5-5 to TRBJ1-6; D gene uncertain. The CDR3 has 13 amino acids. Per germline, CDR1 SGHKS and CDR2 YYEKEE (reference sequence). V lost 1 base and J 8 bases, leaving 7 bases between the germline ends. The CDR3 DNA is TGTGCCAGCAGCTTGTCTTCTGATTCACCCCTCCACTTT. It codes for CASSLSSDSPLHF.

The chain employs TRBV18 and TRBJ2-1; D is undetermined. Germline lookup yields CDR1 KGHSH and CDR2 LQKENI. V lost 2 bases, J lost 10 bases, and 21 bases lay in between. The CDR3 runs 16 residues. The chain's CDR3 is CASSPNQRQVNMEQFF. CDR3 coding DNA: TGTGCCAGCTCACCAAATCAAAGGCAGGTCAACATGGAGCAGTTCTTC.

CDR3 sequence reads: CASSQTAGNSPLHF. The CDR3 bases are TGCGCCAGCAGTCAGACCGCTGGGAATTCACCCCTCCACTTT. This chain links TRBV10-2 with TRBJ1-6; D is unresolved. Germline CDR1 reads WSHSY; CDR2 reads SAAADI. The CDR3 loop spans 14 amino acids. With 5 bases removed from V and 7 bases from J, the gap between germline ends came to 12 bases.

This rearrangement joins TRBV25-1 to TRBJ2-6; possible D gene TRBD1, 6 bases. CDR1 and CDR2 from the germline V gene are MGHDK and SYGVNS. Trimming left V 6 bases short and J 4 bases short, with 16 bases between. CDR3 length equals 16 residues. Written as DNA, the CDR3 is TGTGCCAGCAGGGTGTACAGGGTGCTGGGGGCCAACGTCCTGACTTTC. Protein sequence: CASRVYRVLGANVLTF.

This clone was observed a few times. V usage is TRBV7-9 and J usage is TRBJ2-1, with 7 bases that match TRBD2. Trimming cost V 5 bases and J 0 bases; bases outside gene matches: 7. Germline CDR1 reads SEHNR; CDR2 reads FQNEAQ (reference sequence). The CDR3 is made up of 16 amino acids. CDR3 nucleotide sequence: TGTGCCAGCAGCGGTCGCGGGGGTCCCTCCTACAATGAGCAGTTCTTC. This sequence encodes CASSGRGGPSYNEQFF.